This T cell receptor beta chain was sequenced for a study of cytotoxic CD8 clonotypes in ibrutinib-treated CLL. The overall study: There were over nine relapsed/refractory patients and about 15 treatment-naive patients, and 17 to 18 were IGHV unmutated.

T cells were sequenced at a targeted depth of 1 in 200,000 to 1 in 1 million. This table comes from immunoSEQ multiplex PCR, and its TCRdb copy is limited to in-frame clones, with some not included. This table holds about 140,000 clones, 85% to 95% found once. Trimming stripped 4 bases from V and 6 bases from J, with 24 bases between. The CDR3 consists of 17 residues. CDR1 and CDR2 from the germline V gene are KGHSH and LQKENI. V usage is TRBV18 and J usage is TRBJ2-5, with D perhaps given as TRBD1 or TRBD2 (5 bases each). This TCR was recovered from a human donor with chronic lymphocytic leukemia. This sample comprised PBMCs, obtained after 12 months of ibrutinib treatment. CDR3 in amino acids: CASSLHPGGRDGKTQYF. The DNA for the CDR3 is TGTGCCAGCTCACTACACCCCGGCGGACGGGACGGGAAGACCCAGTACTTC.